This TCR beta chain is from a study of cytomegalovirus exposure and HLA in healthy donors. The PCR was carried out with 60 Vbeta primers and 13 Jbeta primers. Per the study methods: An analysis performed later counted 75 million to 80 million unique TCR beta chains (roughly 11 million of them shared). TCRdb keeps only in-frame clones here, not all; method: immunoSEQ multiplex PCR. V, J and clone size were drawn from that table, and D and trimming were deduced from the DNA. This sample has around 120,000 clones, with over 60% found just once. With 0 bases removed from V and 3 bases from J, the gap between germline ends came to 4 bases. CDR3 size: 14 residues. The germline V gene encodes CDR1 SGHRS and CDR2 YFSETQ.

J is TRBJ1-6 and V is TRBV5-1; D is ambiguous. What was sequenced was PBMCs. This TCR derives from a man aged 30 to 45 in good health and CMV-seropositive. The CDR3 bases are TGCGCCAGCAGCTTGGACGGCTATAATTCACCCCTCCACTTT. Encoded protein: CASSLDGYNSPLHF.